These 30 T cell receptor beta chains originate from one sample sequenced in a study of cytomegalovirus exposure and HLA in healthy donors. The study ran its PCR with 60 Vbeta and 13 Jbeta primers. The data were produced by immunoSEQ multiplex PCR, yet TCRdb's version contains in-frame clones alone and is incomplete. The sample has some 70,000 clones; roughly two thirds are singletons. The sample consisted of PBMCs. Receptor source: a woman aged 50 to 60 in good health and CMV-seronegative.

This sequence joins TRBV18 and TRBJ1-5; 11 bases map to TRBD1. After removal of 3 bases from V and 6 bases from J, the junction contained 4 bases not matched to a gene. CDR1 and CDR2 (germline): KGHSH, LQKENI. CDR3 size: 15 residues. CDR3 bases: TGTGCCAGCTCACCGGGGGGACAGGGGGGTCAGCCCCAGCATTTT. Translated: CASSPGGQGGQPQHF.

This clone has only one observation. This chain links TRBV7-2 with TRBJ2-7; 7 bases align to TRBD2. V lost 4 bases and J lost 2; bases outside the gene matches: 5. This CDR3 contains 14 residues. The germline gives CDR1 SGHTA, CDR2 FQGNSA. CDR3 region: CASSWGGGTYEQYF. The DNA of the CDR3 is TGTGCCAGCAGCTGGGGCGGGGGTACCTACGAGCAGTACTTC.

The J gene is TRBJ2-5, the V gene TRBV11-2; D is uncertain. The CDR3 extends over 15 amino acids. In germline, CDR1 is SGHAT, CDR2 FQNNGV. V lost 0 bases, J lost 5 bases, and 13 bases lay in between. The CDR3 loop reads CASSLDLVRMETQYF. The CDR3 bases are TGTGCCAGCAGCTTAGATTTAGTTCGCATGGAGACCCAGTACTTC. The complete variable domain, with remaining parts taken from reference TRBV11-2 and TRBJ2-5, reads EAGVAQSPRYKIIEKRQSVAFWCNPISGHATLYWYQQILGQGPKLLIQFQNNGVVDDSQLPKDRFSAERLKGVDSTLKIQPAKLEDSAVYLCASSLDLVRMETQYFGPGTRLLVL.

CDR3: CASSTMTALEKLFF. The CDR3 nucleotides are TGTGCCAGTAGCACGATGACAGCCCTTGAAAAACTGTTTTTT. The J gene is TRBJ1-4, the V gene TRBV19; possibly TRBD1 for D (5 bases). The CDR3 is 14 amino acids. Germline-derived CDR1 and CDR2 are LNHDA and SQIVND (reference sequence). Trimming took 6 bases from V and 7 from J, leaving 15 bases between them.

This clone was detected a few times. The V call is TRBV5-1, the J call TRBJ2-1; 12 bases line up with TRBD2. The V segment lost 3 bases and the J segment 3 bases; nucleotides outside the gene matches: 4. The CDR3 consists of 16 residues. Germline values: CDR1 SGHRS, CDR2 YFSETQ. The CDR3 loop is CASSWGLAGNYNEQFF. The CDR3 DNA is TGCGCCAGCAGCTGGGGACTAGCGGGCAACTACAATGAGCAGTTCTTC.

The CDR3 region has the DNA TGTGCCAGCAGAGGACAGGCGCTGAGCTCCTACAATGAGCAGTTCTTC. Its protein product is CASRGQALSSYNEQFF. V gene TRBV2 combines with J gene TRBJ2-1; 7 nucleotides match TRBD1. The germline V gene encodes CDR1 SNHLY and CDR2 FYNNEI. Trimming cost V 6 bases and J 0 bases; bases outside gene matches: 8. The CDR3 totals 16 residues.

In DNA, the CDR3 is TGTGCCAGCAGTTTGGGCGTCGGACAGAATGAAAAACTGTTTTTT. It yields the protein CASSLGVGQNEKLFF. V usage is TRBV28 and J usage is TRBJ1-4; maybe TRBD1 (6 bases). The CDR3 runs 15 residues. V gave up 3 bases and J gave up 5 bases, with 13 bases separating them. Germline V lookup: CDR1 MDHEN, CDR2 SYDVKM.

This clone occurred a few times. The chain has TRBV19 and TRBJ1-5; D possibly corresponds to TRBD1 (5 bases). Germline V gene lookup returns CDR1 LNHDA and CDR2 SQIVND (reference sequence). The V and J ends lost 3 bases and 8 bases respectively, with 8 bases between them. This CDR3 region has 12 residues. The CDR3: CASSIGGKPQHF. In DNA, the CDR3 is TGTGCCAGTAGTATCGGGGGGAAGCCCCAGCATTTT.

Only a few counts were recorded for this clone. The gene calls are TRBV7-9 and TRBJ2-7, with 7 bases identical to TRBD2. The CDR3 consists of 15 residues. Germline lookup yields CDR1 SEHNR and CDR2 FQNEAQ (reference sequence). J gave up 2 bases and V 6 bases, and 10 bases lay outside the gene matches. The CDR3 coding sequence is TGTGCCAGCAGTGGGGGGACTGGGGGGGCCTACGAGCAGTACTTC. This encodes CASSGGTGGAYEQYF.

CDR3 in DNA: TGTGCCACCAGCAGAGATTCCTCCAAGGCGGAGGATGAAAAACTGTTTTTT. Protein product: CATSRDSSKAEDEKLFF. This chain connects TRBV15 to TRBJ1-4; D is unclear. Trimming stripped 0 bases from V and 6 bases from J, with 17 bases between. CDR1 and CDR2 from the germline V gene are LNHNV and YYDKDF (reference sequence). The CDR3 is 17 residues long.

This chain joins TRBV2 and TRBJ2-1, with TRBD2 matching 9 bases. CDR1 is SNHLY and CDR2 is FYNNEI in the germline V gene. The CDR3 consists of 15 residues. The V segment lost 8 bases and the J segment 5 bases; nucleotides outside the gene matches: 10. Here the CDR3 reads CASPPGTSRNNEQFF. In DNA form, the CDR3 reads TGTGCCAGCCCCCCCGGGACTAGCAGGAACAATGAGCAGTTCTTC.

The chain combines TRBV7-9 with TRBJ1-4; no definite D call. Germline V gives CDR1 SEHNR, CDR2 FQNEAQ (reference sequence). This CDR3 contains 14 residues. Trimming cost V 4 bases and J 7 bases, with 13 bases left between them. In nucleotides, the CDR3 is TGTGCCAGCAGCTCCGGAGGCGCCGTTGAAAAACTGTTTTTT. Amino acids: CASSSGGAVEKLFF.

The chain recombines TRBV14 with TRBJ2-2; unclear D gene. This CDR3 spans 16 amino acids. Trimming removed 0 bases from V and 4 bases from J, with 12 bases in between. Germline CDR1 SGHDN, CDR2 FVKESK. CDR3 sequence (DNA): TGTGCCAGCAGCCAAGATCTATCCGTAAGCACCGGGGAGCTGTTTTTT. Protein sequence: CASSQDLSVSTGELFF.

A few counts support this clone. This chain joins TRBV28 and TRBJ1-5; possible D gene TRBD1, 5 bases. The CDR3 spans 15 residues. The V end lost 2 bases, the J end lost 4 bases, and 12 bases lay between the germline ends. CDR1 MDHEN and CDR2 SYDVKM come from the germline V gene. The CDR3 sequence: CASSLLGAPNQPQHF. CDR3 DNA: TGTGCCAGCAGTTTACTAGGGGCCCCAAATCAGCCCCAGCATTTT.

This rearrangement joins TRBV10-1 to TRBJ2-5; TRBD1 agrees at 9 bases. V lost 5 bases to trimming and J lost 4 bases; unmatched junction nucleotides: 5. Germline CDR1 and CDR2: WNHNN and SYGVQD (reference sequence). The CDR3 is 14 residues long. CDR3: CASSRDREGETQYF. Written as DNA, the CDR3 is TGCGCCAGCAGTCGGGACAGGGAAGGAGAGACCCAGTACTTC.

The chain combines TRBV28 with TRBJ2-6; D ambiguous. The germline V gene has CDR1 MDHEN and CDR2 SYDVKM. V was clipped by 7 bases and J by 0 bases, with 10 bases between them. The CDR3 loop spans 15 amino acids. CDR3 sequence: CASMLGFSGANVLTF. DNA for the CDR3: TGTGCCAGCATGCTCGGGTTCTCTGGGGCCAACGTCCTGACTTTC. Full variable domain (outside the CDR3, taken from reference TRBV28 and TRBJ2-6): DVKVTQSSRYLVKRTGEKVFLECVQDMDHENMFWYRQDPGLGLRLIYFSYDVKMKEKGDIPEGYSVSREKKERFSLILESASTNQTSMYLCASMLGFSGANVLTFGAGSRLTVL.

The chain couples TRBV4-3 to TRBJ1-1, with TRBD1 matching over 8 bases. CDR1 and CDR2 (germline): LGHNA, YSLEER. V was pared by 5 bases and J by 3 bases, with 5 bases of the junction left unmatched. This CDR3 comprises 14 residues. CDR3: CASSGTGIHTEAFF. The CDR3 nucleotides are TGCGCCAGCAGCGGGACAGGAATTCACACTGAAGCTTTCTTT.

The chain recombines TRBV9 with TRBJ2-7; D is perhaps TRBD2 (5 bases). V shed 4 bases and J shed 3 bases, with 17 bases lying between them. From germline, CDR1 is SGDLS and CDR2 YYNGEE. CDR3 length: 15 amino acids. For the CDR3, the DNA is TGTGCCAGCAGCCCCCCGCCAGCGGACCACTACGAGCAGTACTTC. Translation: CASSPPPADHYEQYF. Supplemented by reference TRBV9 and TRBJ2-7, the full variable domain reads DSGVTQTPKHLITATGQRVTLRCSPRSGDLSVYWYQQSLDQGLQFLIQYYNGEERAKGNILERFSAQQFPDLHSELNLSSLELGDSALYFCASSPPPADHYEQYFGPGTRLTVT.

The chain links TRBV11-2 to TRBJ2-7, with TRBD1 matching 7 bases. From germline, CDR1 is SGHAT and CDR2 FQNNGV. V lost 4 bases to trimming and J lost 1 base; unmatched junction nucleotides: 4. The CDR3 runs to 14 residues. The CDR3 loop is CASSYGTASYEQYF. The CDR3 nucleotides read TGTGCCAGCAGCTACGGGACAGCGTCCTACGAGCAGTACTTC. The full variable domain, in which reference TRBV11-2 and TRBJ2-7 provide the parts outside the CDR3, is EAGVAQSPRYKIIEKRQSVAFWCNPISGHATLYWYQQILGQGPKLLIQFQNNGVVDDSQLPKDRFSAERLKGVDSTLKIQPAKLEDSAVYLCASSYGTASYEQYFGPGTRLTVT.

The rearrangement joins TRBV5-1 to TRBJ2-7; 8 bases agree with TRBD1. This CDR3 is 15 amino acids long. J gave up 3 bases and V 2 bases, and 7 bases lay outside the gene matches. Germline V lookup: CDR1 SGHRS, CDR2 YFSETQ. CDR3 sequence (DNA): TGCGCCAGCAGCTTAGCAGGGGGCGATCTCTACGAGCAGTACTTC. It yields the protein CASSLAGGDLYEQYF.

This clone has more than one count but fewer than ten. The chain uses TRBV13 and TRBJ2-5, with TRBD2 identical over 11 bases. From germline, CDR1 is PRHDT and CDR2 FYEKMQ (reference sequence). The CDR3 consists of 14 residues. V shed 6 bases, J shed 5 bases, and the junction held 5 bases outside the gene matches. CDR3 nucleotides: TGTGCCAGCAGGTTACTAGCGGGAGAGGAGACCCAGTACTTC. Residues: CASRLLAGEETQYF.

The CDR3 region is CASSLPGTSGYNEQFF. The DNA for the CDR3 is TGTGCCAGCAGTCTCCCCGGGACTAGCGGCTACAATGAGCAGTTCTTC. The chain employs TRBV28 and TRBJ2-1; 11 nucleotides align to TRBD2. J lost 3 bases, V lost 5 bases, and 6 bases had no gene match. Germline CDR1 is MDHEN and CDR2 is SYDVKM. CDR3 length: 16 amino acids.

The chain employs TRBV7-9 and TRBJ1-1, with D uncertain. Germline V CDR1 and CDR2: SEHNR, FQNEAQ (reference sequence). V was cut by 1 base and J by 7 bases, with 10 bases left in between. The CDR3 is 13 amino acids. CDR3 sequence reads: CASSLVSEGEAFF. CDR3 in DNA: TGTGCCAGCAGCTTAGTATCGGAGGGTGAAGCTTTCTTT.

A single count supports this clone. The CDR3 DNA follows: TGTGCCAGCAGCACAGGGGGCAGGGGGAACACTGAAGCTTTCTTT. Its protein is CASSTGGRGNTEAFF. The rearrangement joins TRBV28 to TRBJ1-1, with TRBD1 identical over 9 bases. CDR1 and CDR2 from the germline V gene are MDHEN and SYDVKM. This CDR3 is 15 amino acids long. V lost 6 bases to trimming and J lost 1 base; unmatched junction nucleotides: 6.

In nucleotides, the CDR3 is TGTGCCAGCAGTTTGGGGACAGCGGAGTTCTACGAGCAGTACTTC. It codes for CASSLGTAEFYEQYF. This sequence joins TRBV2 and TRBJ2-7; 7 bases are shared with TRBD1. V dropped 5 bases and J dropped 3; count of bases not matched to a gene: 10. Germline CDR1 is SNHLY and CDR2 is FYNNEI. CDR3 size: 15 residues.

The V call is TRBV2, the J call TRBJ2-7; 11 positions match TRBD2. This CDR3 comprises 15 residues. The germline V gene encodes CDR1 SNHLY and CDR2 FYNNEI. With 5 bases clipped from V and 0 bases from J, the junction kept 3 bases outside the gene matches. CDR3 protein: CASSLTSGTSYEQYF. The CDR3 nucleotides read TGTGCCAGCAGTCTGACTAGCGGGACCTCCTACGAGCAGTACTTC. The whole variable domain, remainder taken from reference TRBV2 and TRBJ2-7, is EPEVTQTPSHQVTQMGQEVILRCVPISNHLYFYWYRQILGQKVEFLVSFYNNEISEKSEIFDDQFSVERPDGSNFTLKIRSTKLEDSAMYFCASSLTSGTSYEQYFGPGTRLTVT.

The rearrangement uses TRBV27 and TRBJ2-2; possibly TRBD1 for D (6 bases). This CDR3 region has 15 residues. Deletions cut 6 bases from V and 5 bases from J, with 16 bases between. Per germline, CDR1 MNHEY and CDR2 SMNVEV (reference sequence). The CDR3 loop is CASSPRGVVTGELFF. The DNA of the CDR3 is TGTGCCAGCAGCCCCAGGGGTGTAGTAACCGGGGAGCTGTTTTTT.

The gene calls are TRBV10-3 and TRBJ2-2, with D possibly being TRBD1 (7 bases). CDR3 size: 14 residues. V lost 7 bases to trimming and J lost 3 bases, with 12 bases between them. Germline V lookup: CDR1 ENHRY, CDR2 SYGVKD. This chain's CDR3 is CAITDREDTGELFF. The CDR3 bases are TGTGCCATCACAGACAGGGAGGACACCGGGGAGCTGTTTTTT.

The chain has TRBV10-3 and TRBJ2-7, with 8 bases that match TRBD2. The CDR3 totals 14 residues. The germline V gene encodes CDR1 ENHRY and CDR2 SYGVKD. The V segment lost 5 bases and the J segment 6 bases; nucleotides outside the gene matches: 9. CDR3: CAISPGLGTAEQYF. Written as DNA, the CDR3 is TGTGCCATCAGTCCGGGACTAGGAACCGCCGAGCAGTACTTC.

This sequence joins TRBV6-6 and TRBJ1-4, with TRBD1 matching over 9 bases. V shed 6 bases and J 7 bases; nucleotides not matched to a gene: 9. The CDR3 contains 15 residues. CDR1 is MNHNY, CDR2 SVGAGI, per germline (reference sequence). The CDR3 spells CASRPPGQGGEKLFF. CDR3 sequence (DNA): TGTGCCAGCAGGCCGCCGGGACAGGGAGGTGAAAAACTGTTTTTT.